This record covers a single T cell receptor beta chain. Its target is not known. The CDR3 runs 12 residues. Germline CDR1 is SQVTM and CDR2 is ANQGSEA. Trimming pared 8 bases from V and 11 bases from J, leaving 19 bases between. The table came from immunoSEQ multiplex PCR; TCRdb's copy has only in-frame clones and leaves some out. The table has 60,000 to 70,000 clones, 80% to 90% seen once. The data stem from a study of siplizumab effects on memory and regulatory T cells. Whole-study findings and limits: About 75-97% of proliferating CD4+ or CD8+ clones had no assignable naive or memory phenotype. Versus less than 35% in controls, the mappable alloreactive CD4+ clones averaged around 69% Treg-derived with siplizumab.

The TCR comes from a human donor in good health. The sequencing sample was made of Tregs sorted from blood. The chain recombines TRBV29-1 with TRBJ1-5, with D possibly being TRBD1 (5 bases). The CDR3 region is CSFRDGGSAQHF. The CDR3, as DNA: TGCAGCTTCCGGGACGGGGGTTCAGCCCAGCATTTT.